These T cell receptor beta chains were read from a single sample in a study of blood T cell repertoires in COVID-19. This table comes from immunoSEQ multiplex PCR, and its TCRdb copy is limited to in-frame clones, with some not included. This table has over 150,000 clones, roughly 84% appearing once. The sequenced sample was peripheral blood. These receptors originate from a man in his 70s with active or convalescent COVID-19. Both conserved end residues are part of each CDR3. Fields, in order: V gene, clone size, J gene, D gene, CDR3 protein, CDR3 DNA. A D gene is named only where the DNA matches it firmly. Size is omitted from some rows. Given values are once, few, many or a class for expanded clones.

v_call: TRBV7-9; clone_size: -; j_call: TRBJ2-1; d_call: TRBD1; cdr3_aa: CATQGATGTPGFNEQFF; cdr3_nt: TGTGCCACACAGGGGGCTACCGGGACTCCGGGATTCAATGAGCAGTTCTTC
v_call: TRBV4-3; clone_size: -; j_call: TRBJ1-2; d_call: -; cdr3_aa: CASSATGGVYGYTF; cdr3_nt: TGCGCCAGCAGCGCCACCGGGGGTGTCTATGGCTACACCTTC
v_call: TRBV7-9; clone_size: few; j_call: TRBJ1-2; d_call: -; cdr3_aa: CASSRSGGSYGYTF; cdr3_nt: TGTGCCAGCAGCCGCTCGGGGGGCTCCTATGGCTACACCTTC
v_call: TRBV7-8; clone_size: -; j_call: TRBJ2-7; d_call: TRBD1; cdr3_aa: CASSSTGGSYEQYF; cdr3_nt: TGTGCCAGCAGCTCTACAGGGGGCTCCTACGAGCAGTACTTC
v_call: TRBV28; clone_size: -; j_call: TRBJ2-1; d_call: TRBD2; cdr3_aa: CASSFPRLAGVYNEQFF; cdr3_nt: TGTGCCAGCAGTTTTCCTCGACTAGCGGGCGTATACAATGAGCAGTTCTTC
v_call: TRBV27; clone_size: -; j_call: TRBJ2-5; d_call: TRBD1; cdr3_aa: CASSLAGGLETQYF; cdr3_nt: TGTGCCAGCAGTTTGGCAGGGGGTTTGGAGACCCAGTACTTC
v_call: TRBV11-2; clone_size: -; j_call: TRBJ2-7; d_call: -; cdr3_aa: CASSLARAGWGKWYEQYF; cdr3_nt: TGTGCCAGCAGCTTAGCTCGGGCAGGGTGGGGAAAATGGTACGAGCAGTACTTC
v_call: TRBV9; clone_size: -; j_call: TRBJ2-5; d_call: TRBD1; cdr3_aa: CASSVGTGSLQETQYF; cdr3_nt: TGTGCCAGCAGCGTAGGGACAGGGAGTCTCCAAGAGACCCAGTACTTC
v_call: TRBV15; clone_size: -; j_call: TRBJ2-4; d_call: -; cdr3_aa: CATSRDWPAGAKNIQYF; cdr3_nt: TGTGCCACCAGCAGAGATTGGCCGGCAGGGGCCAAAAACATTCAGTACTTC
v_call: TRBV5-5; clone_size: few; j_call: TRBJ2-2; d_call: -; cdr3_aa: CASRTLGAPNTGELFF; cdr3_nt: TGTGCCAGCAGGACCCTGGGGGCTCCGAACACCGGGGAGCTGTTTTTT
v_call: TRBV7-6; clone_size: -; j_call: TRBJ2-2; d_call: TRBD2; cdr3_aa: CASSPQRGDTGELFF; cdr3_nt: TGTGCCAGCAGCCCTCAGCGGGGGGACACCGGGGAGCTGTTTTTT
v_call: TRBV5-8; clone_size: -; j_call: TRBJ1-5; d_call: TRBD1; cdr3_aa: CASSPGQHFYQPQHF; cdr3_nt: TGTGCCAGCAGCCCGGGACAGCATTTTTATCAGCCCCAGCATTTT
v_call: TRBV6-4; clone_size: -; j_call: TRBJ2-2; d_call: -; cdr3_aa: CASSPQGYTGELFF; cdr3_nt: TGTGCCAGCAGCCCGCAGGGATACACCGGGGAGCTGTTTTTT
v_call: TRBV19; clone_size: -; j_call: TRBJ1-4; d_call: -; cdr3_aa: CASTYKEPSGKLFF; cdr3_nt: TGTGCCAGTACCTATAAGGAGCCCTCAGGGAAACTGTTTTTT
v_call: TRBV7-3; clone_size: -; j_call: TRBJ1-1; d_call: -; cdr3_aa: CASSAQGTEAFF; cdr3_nt: TGTGCCAGCAGCGCCCAGGGAACTGAAGCTTTCTTT
v_call: TRBV29-1; clone_size: -; j_call: TRBJ1-1; d_call: -; cdr3_aa: CSVSSRGWGKNTEAFF; cdr3_nt: TGCAGCGTTTCTTCCAGGGGCTGGGGGAAGAACACTGAAGCTTTCTTT
v_call: TRBV10-3; clone_size: -; j_call: TRBJ1-2; d_call: TRBD1; cdr3_aa: CAIRPGQKYGYTF; cdr3_nt: TGTGCCATCAGGCCGGGACAGAAGTATGGCTACACCTTC
v_call: TRBV6-1; clone_size: -; j_call: TRBJ2-7; d_call: -; cdr3_aa: CASSEPGGKGYEQYF; cdr3_nt: TGTGCCAGCAGTGAACCCGGCGGGAAGGGATACGAGCAGTACTTC
v_call: TRBV4-3; clone_size: -; j_call: TRBJ1-2; d_call: -; cdr3_aa: CASSQIAGENYGYTF; cdr3_nt: TGCGCCAGCAGCCAAATTGCCGGAGAGAACTATGGCTACACCTTC
v_call: TRBV9; clone_size: -; j_call: TRBJ2-2; d_call: -; cdr3_aa: CASSVGVRGTGELFF; cdr3_nt: TGTGCCAGCAGCGTAGGGGTCAGAGGCACCGGGGAGCTGTTTTTT
v_call: TRBV12-3/TRBV12-4; clone_size: many; j_call: TRBJ2-1; d_call: TRBD1; cdr3_aa: CASTLGQNNEQFF; cdr3_nt: TGTGCCAGCACCCTGGGACAGAACAATGAGCAGTTCTTC
v_call: TRBV20-1; clone_size: -; j_call: TRBJ1-5; d_call: -; cdr3_aa: CSASGFAAGPKPQHF; cdr3_nt: TGCAGTGCTAGTGGGTTTGCAGCGGGTCCTAAGCCCCAGCATTTT
v_call: TRBV18; clone_size: -; j_call: TRBJ1-5; d_call: TRBD1; cdr3_aa: CASSPRGQGAGSNQPQHF; cdr3_nt: TGTGCCAGCTCACCAAGGGGACAGGGGGCTGGGAGCAATCAGCCCCAGCATTTT
v_call: TRBV28; clone_size: -; j_call: TRBJ2-1; d_call: -; cdr3_aa: CASSEEVYNEQFF; cdr3_nt: TGTGCCAGCAGCGAGGAGGTCTACAATGAGCAGTTCTTC
v_call: TRBV7-8; clone_size: -; j_call: TRBJ2-3; d_call: -; cdr3_aa: CASSQIRQGRADTQYF; cdr3_nt: TGTGCCAGCAGCCAAATCCGACAGGGGAGGGCAGATACGCAGTATTTT
v_call: TRBV7-7; clone_size: -; j_call: TRBJ2-5; d_call: TRBD1; cdr3_aa: CASSPGQGSETQYF; cdr3_nt: TGTGCTAGCAGCCCTGGACAGGGGAGCGAGACCCAGTACTTC
v_call: TRBV5-1; clone_size: few; j_call: TRBJ2-2; d_call: TRBD1; cdr3_aa: CASSLAGQGNTGELFF; cdr3_nt: TGCGCCAGCAGCTTGGCCGGACAGGGGAACACCGGGGAGCTGTTTTTT
v_call: TRBV9; clone_size: -; j_call: TRBJ2-1; d_call: TRBD2; cdr3_aa: CASSHTGTSGSNEQFF; cdr3_nt: TGTGCCAGCAGCCACACCGGGACTAGCGGCTCCAATGAGCAGTTCTTC
v_call: TRBV11-2; clone_size: -; j_call: TRBJ1-1; d_call: -; cdr3_aa: CASSLEPEDEAFF; cdr3_nt: TGTGCCAGCAGCTTAGAGCCGGAGGATGAAGCTTTCTTT
v_call: TRBV18; clone_size: once; j_call: TRBJ1-6; d_call: -; cdr3_aa: CASSPTRQAYNSPLHF; cdr3_nt: TGTGCCAGCTCACCAACACGACAGGCCTATAATTCACCCCTCCACTTT
v_call: TRBV6-5; clone_size: few; j_call: TRBJ1-2; d_call: TRBD1; cdr3_aa: CASRMTGGDYGYTF; cdr3_nt: TGTGCCAGCAGGATGACAGGGGGAGACTATGGCTACACCTTC
v_call: TRBV4-3; clone_size: -; j_call: TRBJ1-2; d_call: -; cdr3_aa: CASSRVYRDGYTF; cdr3_nt: TGCGCCAGCAGCCGAGTCTACAGGGATGGCTACACCTTC
v_call: TRBV6-5; clone_size: -; j_call: TRBJ1-4; d_call: -; cdr3_aa: CASRKGHLNEKLFF; cdr3_nt: TGTGCCAGCAGAAAGGGACACCTTAATGAAAAACTGTTTTTT
v_call: TRBV7-6; clone_size: -; j_call: TRBJ2-2; d_call: -; cdr3_aa: CASRAGRASGELFF; cdr3_nt: TGTGCCAGCAGGGCTGGGCGGGCCTCCGGGGAGCTGTTTTTT
v_call: TRBV18; clone_size: -; j_call: TRBJ2-1; d_call: -; cdr3_aa: CASSRSLVHEQFF; cdr3_nt: TGTGCCAGCTCACGGTCACTAGTCCATGAGCAGTTCTTC
v_call: TRBV19; clone_size: -; j_call: TRBJ2-4; d_call: -; cdr3_aa: CASSIPGTRGPKNIQYF; cdr3_nt: TGTGCCAGTAGTATCCCCGGGACAAGAGGGCCCAAAAACATTCAGTACTTC
v_call: TRBV5-1; clone_size: -; j_call: TRBJ2-1; d_call: -; cdr3_aa: CASSLGISGSYSYNEQFF; cdr3_nt: TGCGCCAGCAGCTTGGGAATTAGCGGATCCTACTCCTACAATGAGCAGTTCTTC
v_call: TRBV29-1; clone_size: -; j_call: TRBJ2-1; d_call: -; cdr3_aa: CSTPFRPHTEQFF; cdr3_nt: TGCAGTACCCCCTTCCGCCCCCACACTGAGCAGTTCTTC
v_call: TRBV3-1/TRBV3-2; clone_size: -; j_call: TRBJ1-5; d_call: -; cdr3_aa: CASSLPDQPQHF; cdr3_nt: TGTGCCAGCAGCCTCCCCGATCAGCCCCAGCATTTT
v_call: TRBV6-1; clone_size: -; j_call: TRBJ2-3; d_call: TRBD2; cdr3_aa: CASSDFGGLAGDGATDTQYF; cdr3_nt: TGTGCCAGCAGTGATTTCGGGGGACTAGCGGGAGACGGAGCGACAGATACGCAGTATTTT
v_call: TRBV7-9; clone_size: -; j_call: TRBJ1-5; d_call: TRBD1; cdr3_aa: CASSRGTGLYSNQPQHF; cdr3_nt: TGTGCCAGCAGCCGCGGGACAGGGTTATATAGCAATCAGCCCCAGCATTTT